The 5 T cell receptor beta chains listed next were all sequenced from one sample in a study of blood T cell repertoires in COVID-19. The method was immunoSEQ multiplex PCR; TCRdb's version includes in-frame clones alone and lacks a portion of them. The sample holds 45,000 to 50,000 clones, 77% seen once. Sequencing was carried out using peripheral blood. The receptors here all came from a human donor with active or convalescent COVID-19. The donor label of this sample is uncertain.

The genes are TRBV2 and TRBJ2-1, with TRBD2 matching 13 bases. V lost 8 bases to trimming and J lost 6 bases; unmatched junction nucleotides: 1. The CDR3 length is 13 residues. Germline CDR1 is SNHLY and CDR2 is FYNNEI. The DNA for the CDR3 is TGTGCCAGCGGACTAGCGGGAGTCAATGAGCAGTTCTTC. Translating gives CASGLAGVNEQFF.

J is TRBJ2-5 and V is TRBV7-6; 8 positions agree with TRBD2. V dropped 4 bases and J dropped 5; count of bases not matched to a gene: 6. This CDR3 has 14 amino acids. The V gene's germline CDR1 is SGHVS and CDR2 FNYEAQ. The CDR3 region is CASSWRSGSETQYF. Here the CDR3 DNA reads TGTGCCAGCAGCTGGAGGAGCGGGAGCGAGACCCAGTACTTC.

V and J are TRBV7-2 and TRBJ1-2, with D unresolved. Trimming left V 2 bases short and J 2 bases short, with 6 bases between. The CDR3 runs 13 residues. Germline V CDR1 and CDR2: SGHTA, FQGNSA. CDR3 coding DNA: TGTGCCAGCAGCTTATGGCAGAACTATGGCTACACCTTC. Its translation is CASSLWQNYGYTF.

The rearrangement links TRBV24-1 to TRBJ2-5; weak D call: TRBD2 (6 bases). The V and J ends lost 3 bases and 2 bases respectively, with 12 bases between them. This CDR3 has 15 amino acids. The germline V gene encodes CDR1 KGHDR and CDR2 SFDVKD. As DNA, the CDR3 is TGTGCCACCAGTGATCCTTCCGGGACTCAAGAGACCCAGTACTTC. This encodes CATSDPSGTQETQYF.

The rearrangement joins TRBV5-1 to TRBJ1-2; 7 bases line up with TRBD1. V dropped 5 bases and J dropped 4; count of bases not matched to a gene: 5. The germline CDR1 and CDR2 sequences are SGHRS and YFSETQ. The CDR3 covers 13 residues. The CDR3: CASSQDRVYGYTF. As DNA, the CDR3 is TGCGCCAGCAGTCAAGACAGGGTCTATGGCTACACCTTC.